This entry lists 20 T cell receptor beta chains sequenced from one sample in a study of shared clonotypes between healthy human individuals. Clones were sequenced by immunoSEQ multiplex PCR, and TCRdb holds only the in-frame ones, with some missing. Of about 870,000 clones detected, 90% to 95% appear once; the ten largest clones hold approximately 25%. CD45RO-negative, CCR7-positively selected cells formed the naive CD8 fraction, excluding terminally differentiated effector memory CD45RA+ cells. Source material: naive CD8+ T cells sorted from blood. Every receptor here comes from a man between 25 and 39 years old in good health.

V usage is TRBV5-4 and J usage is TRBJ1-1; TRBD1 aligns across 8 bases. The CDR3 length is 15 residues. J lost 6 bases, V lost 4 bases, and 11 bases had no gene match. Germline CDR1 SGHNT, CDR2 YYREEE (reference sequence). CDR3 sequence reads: CASSQTGEGLAEAFF. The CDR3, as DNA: TGTGCCAGCAGCCAGACAGGGGAAGGGTTGGCTGAAGCTTTCTTT.

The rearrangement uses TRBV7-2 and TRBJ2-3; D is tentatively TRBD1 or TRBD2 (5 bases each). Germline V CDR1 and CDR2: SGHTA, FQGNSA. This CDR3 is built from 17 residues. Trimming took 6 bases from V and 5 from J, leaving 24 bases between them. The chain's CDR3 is CASRPTLAGASGDTQYF. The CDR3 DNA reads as TGTGCCAGCAGACCAACCCTGGCCGGGGCCAGTGGAGATACGCAGTATTTT.

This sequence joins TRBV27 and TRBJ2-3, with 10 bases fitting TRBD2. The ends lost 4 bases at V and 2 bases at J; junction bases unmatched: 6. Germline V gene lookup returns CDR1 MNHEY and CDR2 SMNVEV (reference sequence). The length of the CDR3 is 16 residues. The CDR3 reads CASSSRTSGYTDTQYF. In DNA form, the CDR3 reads TGTGCCAGCAGTTCGCGGACTAGCGGATACACAGATACGCAGTATTTT.

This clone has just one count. CDR3 protein: CASSTHIWLAVDYNEQFF. As DNA, the CDR3 is TGTGCCAGCAGCACACACATCTGGCTAGCGGTAGACTACAATGAGCAGTTCTTC. The V gene is TRBV21-1, the J gene TRBJ2-1; no check of the table's D call, TRBD2, against the DNA was made. TRBV21-1 is flagged as a pseudogene. This CDR3 contains 18 residues.

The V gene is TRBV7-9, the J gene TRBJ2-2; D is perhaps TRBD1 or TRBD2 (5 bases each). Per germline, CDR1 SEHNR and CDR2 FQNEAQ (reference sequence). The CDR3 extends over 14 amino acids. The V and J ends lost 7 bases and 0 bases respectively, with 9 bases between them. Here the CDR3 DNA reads TGTGCCAGCACGGGGCGGACGAACACCGGGGAGCTGTTTTTT. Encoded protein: CASTGRTNTGELFF.

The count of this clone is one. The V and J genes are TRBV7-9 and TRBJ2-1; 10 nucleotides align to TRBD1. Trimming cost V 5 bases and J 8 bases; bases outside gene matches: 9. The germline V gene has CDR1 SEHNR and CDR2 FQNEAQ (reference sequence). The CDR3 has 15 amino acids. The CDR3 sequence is CASSPNRDRGYEQFF. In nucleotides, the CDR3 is TGTGCCAGCAGCCCCAATAGGGACAGGGGATATGAGCAGTTCTTC.

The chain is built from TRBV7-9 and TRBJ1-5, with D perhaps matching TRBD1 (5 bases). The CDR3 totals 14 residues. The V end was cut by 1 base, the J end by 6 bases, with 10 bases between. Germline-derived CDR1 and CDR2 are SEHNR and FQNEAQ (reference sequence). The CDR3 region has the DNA TGTGCCAGCAGCTTAGATGCTGGGGCTCAGCCCCAGCATTTT. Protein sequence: CASSLDAGAQPQHF.

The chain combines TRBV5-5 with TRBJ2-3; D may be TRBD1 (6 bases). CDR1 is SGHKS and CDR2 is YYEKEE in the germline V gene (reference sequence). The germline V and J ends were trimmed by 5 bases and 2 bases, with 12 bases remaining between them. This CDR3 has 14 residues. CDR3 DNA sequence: TGTGCCAGCAGTTCGTGGACAGCCACAGATACGCAGTATTTT. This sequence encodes CASSSWTATDTQYF. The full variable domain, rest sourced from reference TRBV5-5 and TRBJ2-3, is DAGVTQSPTHLIKTRGQQVTLRCSPISGHKSVSWYQQVLGQGPQFIFQYYEKEERGRGNFPDRFSARQFPNYSSELNVNALLLGDSALYLCASSSWTATDTQYFGPGTRLTVL.

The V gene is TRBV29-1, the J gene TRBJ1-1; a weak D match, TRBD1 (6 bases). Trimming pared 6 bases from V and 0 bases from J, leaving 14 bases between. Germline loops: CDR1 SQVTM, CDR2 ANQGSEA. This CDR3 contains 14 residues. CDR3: CSVGTSAVNTEAFF. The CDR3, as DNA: TGCAGCGTAGGGACATCTGCGGTGAACACTGAAGCTTTCTTT.

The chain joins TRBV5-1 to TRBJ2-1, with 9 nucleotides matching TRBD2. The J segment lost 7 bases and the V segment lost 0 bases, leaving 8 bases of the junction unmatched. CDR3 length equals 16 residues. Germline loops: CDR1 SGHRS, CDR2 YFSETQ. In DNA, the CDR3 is TGCGCCAGCAGCTTGGGGGGGACTAGCTGGAGGAATGAGCAGTTCTTC. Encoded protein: CASSLGGTSWRNEQFF.

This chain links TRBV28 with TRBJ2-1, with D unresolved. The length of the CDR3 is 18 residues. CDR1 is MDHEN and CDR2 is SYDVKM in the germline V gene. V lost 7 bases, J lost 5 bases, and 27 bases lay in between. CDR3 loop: CASNHPRLTEKSHNEQFF. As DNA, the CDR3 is TGTGCCAGCAATCACCCCCGCCTGACCGAAAAAAGCCACAATGAGCAGTTCTTC.

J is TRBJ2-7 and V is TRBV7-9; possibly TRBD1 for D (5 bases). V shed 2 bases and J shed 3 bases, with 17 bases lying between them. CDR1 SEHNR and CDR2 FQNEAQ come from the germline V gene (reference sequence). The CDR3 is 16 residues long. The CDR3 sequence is CASSLTRVGTDYEQYF. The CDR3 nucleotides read TGTGCCAGCAGCTTAACCAGGGTCGGTACGGACTACGAGCAGTACTTC.

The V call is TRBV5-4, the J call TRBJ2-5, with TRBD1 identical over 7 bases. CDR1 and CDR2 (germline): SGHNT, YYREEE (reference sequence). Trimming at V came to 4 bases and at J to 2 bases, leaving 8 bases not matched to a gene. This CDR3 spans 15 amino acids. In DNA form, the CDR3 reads TGTGCCAGCAGCGCTGGACAGGCCCTTCAAGAGACCCAGTACTTC. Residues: CASSAGQALQETQYF.

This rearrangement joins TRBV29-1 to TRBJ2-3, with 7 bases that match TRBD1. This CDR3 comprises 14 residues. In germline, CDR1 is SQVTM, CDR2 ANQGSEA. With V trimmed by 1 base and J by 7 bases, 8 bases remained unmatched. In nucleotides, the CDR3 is TGCAGCGTTGAAGGTCAGGGACAGACTTATACGCAGTATTTT. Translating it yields CSVEGQGQTYTQYF.

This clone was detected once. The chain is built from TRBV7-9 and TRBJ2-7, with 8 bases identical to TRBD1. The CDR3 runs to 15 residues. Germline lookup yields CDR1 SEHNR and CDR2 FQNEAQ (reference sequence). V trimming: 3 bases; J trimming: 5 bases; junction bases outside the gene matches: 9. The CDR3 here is CASSFPGQGVDEQYF. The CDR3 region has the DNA TGTGCCAGCAGCTTTCCCGGACAGGGAGTGGACGAGCAGTACTTC.

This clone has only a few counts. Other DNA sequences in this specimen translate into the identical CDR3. In DNA form, the CDR3 reads TGCAGCGTTGAAGACAGTAACACCGGGGAGCTGTTTTTT. Encoded protein: CSVEDSNTGELFF. The chain is built from TRBV29-1 and TRBJ2-2; D gene ambiguous. Germline V gene sequence: CDR1 SQVTM, CDR2 ANQGSEA. The length of the CDR3 is 13 residues. Trimming pared 0 bases from V and 2 bases from J, leaving 4 bases between.

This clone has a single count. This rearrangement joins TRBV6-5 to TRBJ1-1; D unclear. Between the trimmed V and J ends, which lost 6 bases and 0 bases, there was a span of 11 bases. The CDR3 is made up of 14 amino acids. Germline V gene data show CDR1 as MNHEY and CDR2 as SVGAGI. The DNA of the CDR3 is TGTGCCAGCAGCGCGGGCCACATGAACACTGAAGCTTTCTTT. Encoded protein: CASSAGHMNTEAFF.

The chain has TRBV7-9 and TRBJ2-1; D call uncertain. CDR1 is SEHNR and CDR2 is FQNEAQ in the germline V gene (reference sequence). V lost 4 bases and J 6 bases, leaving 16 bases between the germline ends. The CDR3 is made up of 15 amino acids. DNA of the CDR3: TGTGCCAGCAGCTCCCTTTTGAGTTCGGGCAATGAGCAGTTCTTC. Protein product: CASSSLLSSGNEQFF.

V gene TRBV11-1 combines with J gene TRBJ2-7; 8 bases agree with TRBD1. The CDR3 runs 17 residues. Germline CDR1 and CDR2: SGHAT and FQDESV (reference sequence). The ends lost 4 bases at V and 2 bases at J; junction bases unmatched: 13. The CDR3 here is CASSSTGDRGRAYEQYF. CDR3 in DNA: TGTGCCAGCAGCTCGACAGGGGATCGGGGTCGTGCCTACGAGCAGTACTTC.

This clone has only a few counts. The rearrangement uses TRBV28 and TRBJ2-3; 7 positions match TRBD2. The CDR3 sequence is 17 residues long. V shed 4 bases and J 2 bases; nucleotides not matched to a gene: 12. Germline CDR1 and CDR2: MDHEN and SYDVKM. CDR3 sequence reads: CASSSNPSGFNTDTQYF. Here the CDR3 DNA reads TGTGCCAGCAGTTCTAATCCTAGCGGATTTAACACAGATACGCAGTATTTT.